Listed below are T cell receptor beta chains from one sample, sequenced in a study of cytomegalovirus exposure and HLA in healthy donors. TCRdb's table, derived via immunoSEQ multiplex PCR, lists solely in-frame clones and lacks some. In the table there are 180,000 or so clones, more than 65% of which are singletons. The sequencing sample was made of PBMCs. These receptors came from a woman in her thirties in good health and CMV-seropositive. CDR3s include the opening cysteine and the closing phenylalanine or tryptophan. A D gene is named only where the DNA matches it firmly. Not every row has a clone size; where given, it reads once, few, many or a size class.

CDR3aa | CDR3nt | d_gene | abundance | j_gene | v_gene
CASSEPGNTGELFF | TGCGCCAGCAGTGAGCCGGGGAACACCGGGGAGCTGTTTTTT | - | - | TRBJ2-2 | TRBV10-2
CASSEGTGSVSYYGYTF | TGTGCCAGCAGTGAGGGGACAGGGTCCGTCTCCTACTATGGCTACACCTTC | TRBD1 | - | TRBJ1-2 | TRBV6-1
CASSFDSQRGEQYF | TGCGCCAGCAGCTTCGACTCCCAGCGCGGAGAGCAGTACTTC | - | - | TRBJ2-7 | TRBV5-1
CASSLGIAGALLHQYF | TGTGCCAGCAGCTTAGGTATAGCGGGGGCCCTACTTCATCAGTACTTC | TRBD2 | - | TRBJ2-7 | TRBV7-2
CASSYGTGANSPLHF | TGCGCCAGCAGCTATGGGACAGGGGCCAATTCACCCCTCCACTTT | TRBD1 | - | TRBJ1-6 | TRBV7-8
CASSQGGVTDTQYF | TGTGCCAGCAGTCAAGGGGGGGTCACAGATACGCAGTATTTT | - | - | TRBJ2-3 | TRBV11-3
CASSVGQGNEKLFF | TGTGCCAGCAGCGTGGGACAGGGAAACGAAAAACTGTTTTTT | TRBD1 | - | TRBJ1-4 | TRBV9
CASSSTRFEQYF | TGTGCCAGCAGCTCAACCCGGTTCGAGCAGTACTTC | - | few | TRBJ2-7 | TRBV28
CASRTGKSRNYGYTF | TGTGCCTCCAGGACAGGGAAGTCCCGGAACTATGGCTACACCTTC | TRBD1 | - | TRBJ1-2 | TRBV6-5
CASRPGQGIREQFF | TGTGCCAGCAGGCCGGGACAGGGGATAAGGGAGCAGTTCTTC | TRBD1 | - | TRBJ2-1 | TRBV28
CASSLPVGRTDTQYF | TGTGCCAGCAGCTTACCCGTCGGGAGGACAGATACGCAGTATTTT | TRBD2 | - | TRBJ2-3 | TRBV7-2
CASRRGGPNEKLFF | TGTGCCAGCAGGAGGGGGGGCCCTAATGAAAAACTGTTTTTT | - | - | TRBJ1-4 | TRBV9
CATSRDTSGANGLTF | TGTGCCACCAGCAGAGATACCTCTGGGGCCAACGGCCTGACTTTC | - | - | TRBJ2-6 | TRBV15
CASRSSTGEQFF | TGTGCCAGCAGATCGAGTACAGGAGAGCAGTTCTTC | - | few | TRBJ2-1 | TRBV14
CSAREQVTQYF | TGCAGTGCTAGAGAACAGGTGACCCAGTACTTC | - | - | TRBJ2-5 | TRBV20-1
CASSRPGQGNRDTQYF | TGTGCCAGCAGCCGTCCGGGACAGGGTAATCGAGATACGCAGTATTTT | TRBD1 | - | TRBJ2-3 | TRBV28
CSARDLETQYF | TGCAGTGCTAGAGACCTGGAGACCCAGTACTTC | - | - | TRBJ2-5 | TRBV20-1